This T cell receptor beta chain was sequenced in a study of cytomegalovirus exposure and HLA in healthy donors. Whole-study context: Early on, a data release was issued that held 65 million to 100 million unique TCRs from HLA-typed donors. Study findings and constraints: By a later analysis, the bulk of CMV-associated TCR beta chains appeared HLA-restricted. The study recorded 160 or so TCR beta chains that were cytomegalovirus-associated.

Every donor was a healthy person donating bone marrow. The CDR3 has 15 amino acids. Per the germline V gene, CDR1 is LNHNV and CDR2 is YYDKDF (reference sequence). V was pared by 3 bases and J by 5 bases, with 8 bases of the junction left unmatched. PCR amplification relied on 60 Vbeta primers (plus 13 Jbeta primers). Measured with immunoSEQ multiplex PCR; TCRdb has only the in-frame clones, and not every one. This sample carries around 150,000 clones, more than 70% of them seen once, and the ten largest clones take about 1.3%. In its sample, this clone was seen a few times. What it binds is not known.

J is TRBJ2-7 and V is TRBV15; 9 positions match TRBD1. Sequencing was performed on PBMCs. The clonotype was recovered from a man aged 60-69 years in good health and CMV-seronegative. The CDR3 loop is CATSRGGTGTHEQYF. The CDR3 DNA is TGTGCCACCAGCAGGGGAGGGACAGGGACCCACGAGCAGTACTTC.